This is a list of T cell receptor beta chains from one sample in a study of T cell responses to AZD1222 COVID-19 vaccine. Sequencing was performed with immunoSEQ multiplex PCR; in TCRdb, only in-frame clones are kept and a portion is missing. Of about 73,000 clones in the sample, approximately 87% were seen once. The source was peripheral blood, collected 28 days after the second AZD1222 dose. Source of these receptors: an adult who received the AZD1222 COVID-19 vaccine. The CDR3 runs from the conserved cysteine through the conserved F or W. Each record gives: V gene, clone size, J gene, D gene, CDR3 DNA, CDR3 protein. D genes are given only for firm matches. Clone size is stated in some rows and not others, as once, few, many or a class when expanded.

>TRBV12-3/TRBV12-4|once|TRBJ1-2|-
TGTGCCAGCCTTTCATTTTTAAGTCGCGGCTACACCTTC
CASLSFLSRGYTF
>TRBV19|-|TRBJ2-5|TRBD1
TGTGCCAGTAGGACCACAGGGGTCGACCCAGAGACCCAGTACTTC
CASRTTGVDPETQYF
>TRBV7-2|-|TRBJ2-1|-
TGTGCCAGCAGCTTAGGAGGCCGGGTTGAGCAGTTCTTC
CASSLGGRVEQFF
>TRBV19|-|TRBJ1-5|-
TGTGCCAGTAGTGTAACAGGGAGCAATCAGCCCCAGCATTTT
CASSVTGSNQPQHF
>TRBV19|-|TRBJ2-7|TRBD1
TGTGCCAGTAGTATCGCCCTGGGACAGGGAGTCGAGCAGTACTTC
CASSIALGQGVEQYF
>TRBV7-8|-|TRBJ1-5|-
TGTGCCAGCAGCTTAGTGGGGCCTGGCAGGCGTATCATCAATCAGCCCCAGCATTTT
CASSLVGPGRRIINQPQHF
>TRBV5-1|-|TRBJ1-1|TRBD1
TGCGCCAGCAGCCCTGGACAGGGGAACACTGAAGCTTTCTTT
CASSPGQGNTEAFF
>TRBV9|-|TRBJ1-6|-
TGTGCCAGCAGCCCCCCCGGGGGGACTAATTCACCCCTCCACTTT
CASSPPGGTNSPLHF
>TRBV2|-|TRBJ2-2|-
TGTGCCAGCAGGGAGGGCTCTACTACCGGGGAGCTGTTTTTT
CASREGSTTGELFF
>TRBV7-9|-|TRBJ1-4|-
TGTGCCAGCAGCCCCCGATCGGTGGGGGATGAAAAACTGTTTTTT
CASSPRSVGDEKLFF
>TRBV2|-|TRBJ2-2|TRBD2
TGTGCCAGCAGTGATACTAGCGGGGGGGCCGGGGAGCTGTTTTTT
CASSDTSGGAGELFF
>TRBV28|once|TRBJ2-7|-
TGTGCCAGCAGTTCGGTCTCCTACGAGCAGTACTTC
CASSSVSYEQYF
>TRBV7-8|-|TRBJ2-7|-
TGTGCCAGCAGCTATGGGACGAGTCAAACCTACGAGCAGTACTTC
CASSYGTSQTYEQYF
>TRBV28|once|TRBJ1-5|-
TGTGCCAGCAGATGGGGATGGTACCAGCCCCAGCATTTT
CASRWGWYQPQHF
>TRBV27|-|TRBJ1-3|-
TGTGCCAGCAGCCTAGGGGGGGCTACTGGAAACACCATATATTTT
CASSLGGATGNTIYF
>TRBV11-3|-|TRBJ2-7|TRBD2
TGTGCCAGCAGCCCATCTAGCGGGCACTCCTACGAGCAGTACTTC
CASSPSSGHSYEQYF
>TRBV4-2|-|TRBJ1-6|-
TGTGCCAGCAGCCAAGCCGAGGACTCAAGGAATTCACCCCTCCACTTT
CASSQAEDSRNSPLHF
>TRBV6-1|-|TRBJ2-1|-
TGTGCCAGCAGTGAATGGTGGGACACGTCCTACAATGAGCAGTTCTTC
CASSEWWDTSYNEQFF
>TRBV9|-|TRBJ1-6|-
TGTGCCAGCAGCGTAGCTGTCAGGAGCTCCTATAATTCACCCCTCCACTTT
CASSVAVRSSYNSPLHF
>TRBV7-9|-|TRBJ1-6|-
TGTGCCAGCAGCTTACTTCAGGGAGCGGAATCACCCCTCCACTTT
CASSLLQGAESPLHF
>TRBV5-5|-|TRBJ1-1|-
TGTGCCAGCAGCAACGTTTGGACTGAAGCTTTCTTT
CASSNVWTEAFF
>TRBV28|-|TRBJ2-1|-
TGTGCCAGCAGTTTGAGGTTCAATGAGCAGTTCTTC
CASSLRFNEQFF
>TRBV27|-|TRBJ2-3|-
TGTGCCAGCAGTCCGGGGACCGACGGAGATACGCAGTATTTT
CASSPGTDGDTQYF
>TRBV7-8|-|TRBJ1-4|-
TGTGCCAGCAGCTTCGAGAGGGTTAATGAAAAACTGTTTTTT
CASSFERVNEKLFF
>TRBV18|-|TRBJ1-1|-
TGTGCCAGCTCATTTCGAGCTCTTGAAGCTTTCTTT
CASSFRALEAFF
>TRBV5-1|-|TRBJ1-4|-
TGCGCCACCAAGACAGACAGCAATGAAAAACTGTTTTTT
CATKTDSNEKLFF
>TRBV9|-|TRBJ1-6|-
TGTGCCAGCAGCGTAGGGTGGTTATCACCCCTCCACTTT
CASSVGWLSPLHF
>TRBV15|-|TRBJ2-2|TRBD2
TGTGCCACCAGCCCAATCGGGGGGGAACTGGACGGGGAGCTGTTTTTT
CATSPIGGELDGELFF
>TRBV6-5|-|TRBJ2-5|-
TGTGCCACCCCGGGGACTCACCCCCAGACCCAGTACTTC
CATPGTHPQTQYF
>TRBV11-3|few|TRBJ1-1|TRBD1
TGTGCCAGCAGCCTCCAGGGACAGGGTGAAGCTTTCTTT
CASSLQGQGEAFF
>TRBV19|-|TRBJ2-3|TRBD2
TGTGCCAGTAGTATAGCGGGACTAGCGTTCGTCCCAGATACGCAGTATTTT
CASSIAGLAFVPDTQYF
>TRBV14|-|TRBJ2-7|-
TGTGCCAGCAGCCACACCGGGACAAGCCCTACGAGTGCGTACTTC
CASSHTGTSPTSAYF
>TRBV6-5|-|TRBJ2-3|TRBD1
TGTGCCAGCAGTTACGGACAGGGGGTGGCGAATACGCAGTATTTT
CASSYGQGVANTQYF
>TRBV30|-|TRBJ1-5|-
TGTGCCTGGAGTGTTCAGGGACAGCCCCAGCATTTT
CAWSVQGQPQHF
>TRBV5-1|-|TRBJ1-4|-
TGCGCCAGCAGTAATCCGGGGGGGAATGAAAAACTGTTTTTT
CASSNPGGNEKLFF
>TRBV24-1|-|TRBJ1-1|TRBD1
TGTGCCACAAGACCGGGACAGGGGAACACTGAAGCTTTCTTT
CATRPGQGNTEAFF
>TRBV29-1|-|TRBJ1-3|-
TGCAGCGTTGAGATCGGAAACACCATATATTTT
CSVEIGNTIYF
>TRBV29-1|-|TRBJ1-1|-
TGCAGCGTTGAACCAGGACAGAAGAACACTGAAGCTTTCTTT
CSVEPGQKNTEAFF
>TRBV7-2|-|TRBJ2-3|TRBD2
TGTGCCAGCAGCACGGGACTAGCGGGCACAGATACGCAGTATTTT
CASSTGLAGTDTQYF
>TRBV19|-|TRBJ2-7|TRBD1
TGTGCCAGTATGGACGGTGGGACAGGGCTATACGAGCAGTACTTC
CASMDGGTGLYEQYF
>TRBV7-9|-|TRBJ1-1|-
TGTGCCAGCAGCACCCAAGGGGAGACCACTGAAGCTTTCTTT
CASSTQGETTEAFF
>TRBV30|-|TRBJ1-5|-
TGTGCCTGGAGTGTAGGAGGGTATCAGCCCCAGCATTTT
CAWSVGGYQPQHF
>TRBV18|-|TRBJ1-2|-
TGTGCCAGCTCACCACCCGGGGGTGGTGGCTACACCTTC
CASSPPGGGGYTF
>TRBV24-1|-|TRBJ2-2|-
TGTGCCACCAGTGATTTCGGGGGGAACACCGGGGAGCTGTTTTTT
CATSDFGGNTGELFF
>TRBV5-4|-|TRBJ2-7|-
TGTGCCAGCAGCCCGGGACGGGGAGATTACGAGCAGTACTTC
CASSPGRGDYEQYF
>TRBV3-1/TRBV3-2|-|TRBJ1-6|-
TGTGCCAGCAGCCAGAGGGATAATAATTCACCCCTCCACTTT
CASSQRDNNSPLHF
>TRBV27|-|TRBJ2-1|TRBD2
TGTGCCAGCAGTTTTAGCGGGGGCTACAATGAGCAGTTCTTC
CASSFSGGYNEQFF
>TRBV5-1|-|TRBJ2-5|TRBD2
TGCGCCAGCAGCTTAACTAGCGGGGGCCTCACTGAGACCCAGTACTTC
CASSLTSGGLTETQYF
>TRBV5-1|few|TRBJ2-7|TRBD2
TGCGCCAGCAGCTTTGGGACTAGCGGGGCCACCTACGAGCAGTACTTC
CASSFGTSGATYEQYF
>TRBV11-2|-|TRBJ2-2|TRBD2
TGTGCCAGCAGCGCCCGGGGGGGCCACACCGGGGAGCTGTTTTTT
CASSARGGHTGELFF
>TRBV3-1/TRBV3-2|-|TRBJ1-4|-
TGTGCCAGCAGCCTGGACCCGGGGGGTAATGAAAAACTGTTTTTT
CASSLDPGGNEKLFF
>TRBV6-6|-|TRBJ1-4|TRBD1
TGTGCCAGCAGTTACTCGAGAAGAACAGGGGTCGAAAAACTGTTTTTT
CASSYSRRTGVEKLFF
>TRBV15|-|TRBJ1-2|-
TGTGCCACCAGCAGAGACGCCGGGGTGTACTATGGCTACACCTTC
CATSRDAGVYYGYTF
>TRBV3-1/TRBV3-2|-|TRBJ1-4|-
TGTGCCAGCAGCCAAGGGTCAGCAACTAATGAAAAACTGTTTTTT
CASSQGSATNEKLFF